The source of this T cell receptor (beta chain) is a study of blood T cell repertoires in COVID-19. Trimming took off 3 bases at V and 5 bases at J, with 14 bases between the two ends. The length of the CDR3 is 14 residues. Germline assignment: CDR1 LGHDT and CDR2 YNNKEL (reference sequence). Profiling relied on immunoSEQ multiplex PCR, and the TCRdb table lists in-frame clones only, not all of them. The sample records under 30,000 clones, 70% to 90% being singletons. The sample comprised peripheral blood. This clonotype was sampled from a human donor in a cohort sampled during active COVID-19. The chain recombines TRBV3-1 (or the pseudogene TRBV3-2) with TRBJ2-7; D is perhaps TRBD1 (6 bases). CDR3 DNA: TGTGCCAGCAGCCACCGCAGCGAGGGGGACGAGCAGTACTTC. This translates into CASSHRSEGDEQYF.